Below are 9 T cell receptor beta chains sequenced from a single sample in a study of blood T cell repertoires in COVID-19. Profiled with immunoSEQ multiplex PCR; TCRdb holds only in-frame clones, not every one. In the table there are 300,000 to 400,000 clones, about 89% of which are singletons. Sequencing was performed on peripheral blood. The receptors stem from a woman in her fifties or sixties with COVID-19, enrolled during active disease.

This chain joins TRBV11-2 and TRBJ1-1; no reliable D call. Germline-derived CDR1 and CDR2 are SGHAT and FQNNGV. CDR3 size: 12 residues. Trimming cost V 4 bases and J 4 bases, with 7 bases left between them. The CDR3 DNA reads TGTGCCAGCAGCTCCGTTAGCACTGAAGCTTTCTTT. This sequence encodes CASSSVSTEAFF. The whole variable domain, remainder taken from reference TRBV11-2 and TRBJ1-1, is EAGVAQSPRYKIIEKRQSVAFWCNPISGHATLYWYQQILGQGPKLLIQFQNNGVVDDSQLPKDRFSAERLKGVDSTLKIQPAKLEDSAVYLCASSSVSTEAFFGQGTRLTVV.

The V and J genes are TRBV7-9 and TRBJ1-1, with D maybe TRBD1 (6 bases). CDR3 length: 15 residues. The germline V and J ends were trimmed by 7 bases and 4 bases, with 19 bases remaining between them. The germline gives CDR1 SEHNR, CDR2 FQNEAQ (reference sequence). The CDR3 reads CASTSGELWITEAFF. The DNA for the CDR3 is TGTGCCAGCACCTCAGGGGAGCTGTGGATCACTGAAGCTTTCTTT.

This clone showed up just once. V usage is TRBV6-5 and J usage is TRBJ2-7, with D perhaps matching TRBD1 (5 bases). The V gene lost 6 bases and the J gene lost 0 bases, with 15 bases spanning the gap. The CDR3 is 15 amino acids. Germline CDR1 MNHEY, CDR2 SVGAGI. CDR3 sequence (DNA): TGTGCCAGCAGGGCCAGACAGAGGAGCTCCTACGAGCAGTACTTC. Amino acid sequence: CASRARQRSSYEQYF.

The chain links TRBV20-1 to TRBJ1-5; D gene uncertain. The V end lost 3 bases, the J end lost 7 bases, and 16 bases lay between the germline ends. Germline CDR1 DFQATT, CDR2 SNEGSKA (reference sequence). The CDR3 is made up of 14 amino acids. The CDR3 loop is CSASPLGGEQPQHF. CDR3 in DNA: TGCAGTGCTAGTCCCTTAGGAGGCGAGCAGCCCCAGCATTTT.

The chain's CDR3 is CASSSEGGVVDTEAFF. The CDR3 DNA sequence: TGTGCCAGCTCATCAGAAGGAGGGGTTGTTGACACTGAAGCTTTCTTT. The chain has TRBV18 and TRBJ1-1, with D possibly TRBD1 on 5 matching bases. V lost 5 bases and J 3 bases, leaving 19 bases between the germline ends. The CDR3 runs to 16 residues. CDR1 and CDR2 from the germline V gene are KGHSH and LQKENI.

This clone was seen just once. The chain is built from TRBV12-3 or TRBV12-4 and TRBJ2-5; TRBD2 matches at 9 bases. The CDR3 has 13 residues. V was pared by 8 bases and J by 4 bases, with 5 bases of the junction left unmatched. Here the CDR3 DNA reads TGTGCCAGCGAGTTGCGGGGGGGAGAGACCCAGTACTTC. Its translation is CASELRGGETQYF.

This chain's CDR3 is CASSSQGARGTGELFF. DNA for the CDR3: TGTGCCAGCAGCTCCCAGGGGGCGAGAGGCACCGGGGAGCTGTTTTTT. V and J are TRBV7-3 and TRBJ2-2, with 8 bases that match TRBD1. V shed 4 bases and J 4 bases; nucleotides not matched to a gene: 8. The CDR3 runs to 16 residues. Germline CDR1 reads SGHTA; CDR2 reads FQGTGA.

This clone came up a few times. The chain recombines TRBV7-9 with TRBJ1-3, with D unclear. The V gene's germline CDR1 is SEHNR and CDR2 FQNEAQ (reference sequence). Trimming stripped 0 bases from V and 0 bases from J, with 12 bases between. The CDR3 spans 17 residues. In nucleotides, the CDR3 is TGTGCCAGCAGCTTAGCGCGGGGAGCGATCTCTGGAAACACCATATATTTT. It codes for CASSLARGAISGNTIYF.

The rearrangement links TRBV5-6 to TRBJ1-5; D unresolved. Trimming took off 0 bases at V and 5 bases at J, with 6 bases between the two ends. CDR1 and CDR2 from the germline V gene are SGHDT and YYEEEE. This CDR3 region has 13 residues. This chain's CDR3 is CASSLDRDQPQHF. The CDR3 DNA is TGTGCCAGCAGCTTGGACAGAGATCAGCCCCAGCATTTT.